A single sample is the source of the 25 T cell receptor beta chains below, sequenced in a study of OX40 agonist ivuxolimab in advanced cancers. Receptor libraries were prepared by the immunoSEQ multiplex PCR assay. Imported from immuneACCESS, the table was reduced by TCRdb to in-frame sequences with V and J called. These copies leave out some clones; in studies compared against another copy, an unresolved V gene accounts for under half, and the cause of the remainder is not known. The sample table shows about 100,000 clones, and over 75% are seen once. Approximately 0.16% of the sample comes from the top ten. Sequencing was performed on CD4+ or CD8+ T cells sorted from blood, taken in a trial of the OX40 agonist ivuxolimab. These receptors were taken from an adult with an advanced solid tumor such as melanoma, head and neck, liver or kidney cancer.

The CDR3 DNA sequence: TGTGCCAGCAGGGGGGACAGCGCTAACTATGGCTACACCTTC. Residues: CASRGDSANYGYTF. The chain links TRBV2 to TRBJ1-2; 7 bases map to TRBD1. The J segment lost 0 bases and the V segment lost 6 bases, leaving 4 bases of the junction unmatched. Germline V gives CDR1 SNHLY, CDR2 FYNNEI. The CDR3 consists of 14 residues.

The rearrangement uses TRBV5-1 and TRBJ2-6; possibly TRBD1 for D (5 bases). Deletions cut 1 base from V and 0 bases from J, with 17 bases between. This CDR3 comprises 19 residues. Germline values: CDR1 SGHRS, CDR2 YFSETQ. Here the CDR3 reads CASSLFIVQGVSGANVLTF. The CDR3 DNA follows: TGCGCCAGCAGCTTGTTCATCGTACAAGGGGTCTCTGGGGCCAACGTCCTGACTTTC.

This clone appeared a few times. The rearrangement uses TRBV5-1 and TRBJ2-4, with D possibly being TRBD1 or TRBD2 (5 bases each). V was clipped by 4 bases and J by 0 bases, with 14 bases between them. CDR1 SGHRS and CDR2 YFSETQ come from the germline V gene. The CDR3 loop spans 16 amino acids. For the CDR3, the DNA is TGCGCCAGCAGCGCAGGGAGTGAACTAGCCAAAAACATTCAGTACTTC. Amino acid sequence: CASSAGSELAKNIQYF.

The gene calls are TRBV30 and TRBJ2-5; D is ambiguous. CDR1 and CDR2 (germline): GTSNPN, SVGIG (reference sequence). With 2 bases removed from V and 6 bases from J, the gap between germline ends came to 16 bases. There are 14 residues in the CDR3. The CDR3 loop is CAWSSTGPYKTQYF. In nucleotides, the CDR3 is TGTGCCTGGAGTTCCACCGGGCCCTACAAGACCCAGTACTTC.

The chain joins TRBV5-4 to TRBJ2-5, with D possibly being TRBD1 (6 bases). The DNA end favors TRBJ2-7, so the J call may be wrong. Germline CDR1 is SGHNT and CDR2 is YYREEE (reference sequence). The CDR3 loop spans 12 amino acids. The CDR3 is CASSLQGYEQYF. The DNA of the CDR3 is TGTGCCAGCAGCTTACAGGGCTACGAGCAGTACTTC.

The chain is built from TRBV11-3 and TRBJ2-7, with a tentative D call TRBD2 (5 bases). CDR1 is SGHNT, CDR2 YENEEA, per germline. The V and J ends lost 3 bases and 7 bases respectively, with 13 bases between them. The CDR3 totals 13 residues. CDR3 protein: CASSLEHGSEQYF. The CDR3 DNA reads TGTGCCAGCAGCTTGGAGCATGGGAGTGAGCAGTACTTC.

V usage is TRBV28 and J usage is TRBJ2-7; 8 nucleotides agree with TRBD2. J lost 1 base, V lost 11 bases, and 7 bases had no gene match. The CDR3 runs to 13 residues. Germline V lookup: CDR1 MDHEN, CDR2 SYDVKM. The DNA of the CDR3 is TGTGCCTCCCGGGGGGGGCTGTCCTACGAGCAGTACTTC. Protein product: CASRGGLSYEQYF. The whole variable domain, remainder taken from reference TRBV28 and TRBJ2-7, is DVKVTQSSRYLVKRTGEKVFLECVQDMDHENMFWYRQDPGLGLRLIYFSYDVKMKEKGDIPEGYSVSREKKERFSLILESASTNQTSMYLCASRGGLSYEQYFGPGTRLTVT.

The chain is built from TRBV6-6 and TRBJ2-3, with D perhaps given as TRBD1 or TRBD2 (6 bases each). Germline V gives CDR1 MNHNY, CDR2 SVGAGI (reference sequence). The CDR3 contains 13 residues. The germline V and J ends were trimmed by 8 bases and 2 bases, with 11 bases remaining between them. The CDR3 bases are TGTGCCAGCTTGAGGGGGGCCACAGATACGCAGTATTTT. Translation: CASLRGATDTQYF.

This clone was seen only once. CDR3 protein: CASSGRMRQGSGANVLTF. DNA of the CDR3: TGTGCCAGCAGTGGGAGGATGCGACAGGGATCAGGGGCCAACGTCCTGACTTTC. The rearrangement joins TRBV2 to TRBJ2-6; 7 bases map to TRBD1. Germline assignment: CDR1 SNHLY and CDR2 FYNNEI. The CDR3 length is 18 residues. After removal of 4 bases from V and 4 bases from J, the junction contained 13 bases not matched to a gene.

This clone showed up just once. The chain employs TRBV30 and TRBJ2-7, with D unresolved. The CDR3 is made up of 15 amino acids. The V end lost 2 bases, the J end lost 0 bases, and 14 bases lay between the germline ends. The germline gives CDR1 GTSNPN, CDR2 SVGIG (reference sequence). CDR3 in DNA: TGTGCCTGGAGTCCGACCTTAGTGAGCTCCTACGAGCAGTACTTC. Protein sequence: CAWSPTLVSSYEQYF.

J is TRBJ2-1 and V is TRBV5-1, with TRBD2 identical over 7 bases. The CDR3 spans 14 residues. Germline CDR1 SGHRS, CDR2 YFSETQ. The V and J ends lost 7 bases and 5 bases, in that order; junction bases with no gene match: 9. The CDR3 region is CASSRDYQNNEQFF. CDR3 in DNA: TGCGCCAGCTCTCGGGACTATCAAAACAATGAGCAGTTCTTC. Supplemented by reference TRBV5-1 and TRBJ2-1, the full variable domain reads KAGVTQTPRYLIKTRGQQVTLSCSPISGHRSVSWYQQTPGQGLQFLFEYFSETQRNKGNFPGRFSGRQFSNSRSEMNVSTLELGDSALYLCASSRDYQNNEQFFGPGTRLTVL.

The rearrangement links TRBV7-2 to TRBJ1-5; 7 bases are a match to TRBD1. Germline V gene lookup returns CDR1 SGHTA and CDR2 FQGNSA. The CDR3 is made up of 14 amino acids. J gave up 11 bases and V 1 base, and 8 bases lay outside the gene matches. CDR3 coding DNA: TGTGCCAGCAGCTTAGGGGGCAGGGGGTCGGCCCAGCATTTT. It encodes CASSLGGRGSAQHF.

The chain combines TRBV10-3 with TRBJ1-1, with D maybe TRBD1 (5 bases). CDR1 and CDR2 (germline): ENHRY, SYGVKD. The V end was cut by 4 bases, the J end by 7 bases, with 13 bases between. The CDR3 extends over 13 amino acids. CDR3 nucleotides: TGTGCCATCAGTGTAAGAGGGGACGGTGAAGCTTTCTTT. Translating gives CAISVRGDGEAFF.

This chain links TRBV27 with TRBJ2-3; TRBD2 agrees at 7 bases. With 3 bases clipped from V and 1 base from J, the junction kept 1 base outside the gene matches. This CDR3 contains 14 residues. Looked up from germline, CDR1 is MNHEY and CDR2 is SMNVEV (reference sequence). CDR3 sequence reads: CASSFLAGTDTQYF. CDR3 DNA: TGTGCCAGCAGTTTTCTAGCGGGCACAGATACGCAGTATTTT.

This chain's CDR3 is CASSPLTGFEQYF. CDR3 nucleotides: TGTGCCAGCAGCCCCCTGACAGGGTTCGAGCAGTACTTC. The chain employs TRBV7-8 and TRBJ2-7; 7 bases are a match to TRBD1. The CDR3 contains 13 residues. CDR1 and CDR2 from the germline V gene are SGHVS and FQNEAQ. V shed 5 bases, J shed 6 bases, and the junction held 7 bases outside the gene matches.

The chain couples TRBV6-5 to TRBJ1-2, with D hard to call. CDR3 length equals 12 residues. Germline CDR1 MNHEY, CDR2 SVGAGI. V lost 7 bases, J lost 4 bases, and 10 bases lay in between. The CDR3 sequence: CASTMGGYGYTF. DNA of the CDR3: TGTGCCAGCACGATGGGAGGCTATGGCTACACCTTC.

This chain uses TRBV7-2 with TRBJ2-7; D is possibly TRBD1 (5 bases). V gave up 3 bases and J gave up 3 bases, with 21 bases separating them. The CDR3 covers 17 residues. Germline loops: CDR1 SGHTA, CDR2 FQGNSA. CDR3 in amino acids: CASSLPRAAGLIYEQYF. CDR3 bases: TGTGCCAGCAGCTTGCCCCGCGCAGCAGGGTTAATCTACGAGCAGTACTTC. Variable domain in full (rest from reference TRBV7-2 and TRBJ2-7): GAGVSQSPSNKVTEKGKDVELRCDPISGHTALYWYRQSLGQGLEFLIYFQGNSAPDKSGLPSDRFSAERTGGSVSTLTIQRTQQEDSAVYLCASSLPRAAGLIYEQYFGPGTRLTVT.

This clone was counted a single time. The V call is TRBV6-1, the J call TRBJ2-7, with TRBD2 identical over 10 bases. Germline V gene lookup returns CDR1 MNHNS and CDR2 SASEGT. J gave up 2 bases and V 6 bases, and 4 bases lay outside the gene matches. This CDR3 is built from 14 residues. The CDR3 DNA sequence: TGTGCCAGCAGGTCTAGCGGGGGAGCCTACGAGCAGTACTTC. It yields the protein CASRSSGGAYEQYF.

The chain joins TRBV6-6 to TRBJ2-2; possibly TRBD2 for D (6 bases). With 6 bases removed from V and 1 base from J, the gap between germline ends came to 15 bases. The germline gives CDR1 MNHNY, CDR2 SVGAGI (reference sequence). CDR3 length: 16 residues. This CDR3 reads CASSVTAGKNTGELFF. CDR3 coding DNA: TGTGCCAGCAGCGTAACGGCGGGGAAGAACACCGGGGAGCTGTTTTTT.

This clone appeared a few times. The rearrangement joins TRBV5-1 to TRBJ2-1; 9 positions match TRBD2. V was clipped by 5 bases and J by 9 bases; unmatched bases: 12. Looked up from germline, CDR1 is SGHRS and CDR2 is YFSETQ. The CDR3 is made up of 15 amino acids. This CDR3 is CASSLRREGLSEQFF. CDR3 in DNA: TGCGCCAGCAGTTTGAGGCGGGAGGGCCTCAGTGAGCAGTTCTTC. The whole variable domain, filled in from reference TRBV5-1 and TRBJ2-1, reads KAGVTQTPRYLIKTRGQQVTLSCSPISGHRSVSWYQQTPGQGLQFLFEYFSETQRNKGNFPGRFSGRQFSNSRSEMNVSTLELGDSALYLCASSLRREGLSEQFFGPGTRLTVL.

This chain connects TRBV11-3 to TRBJ2-1; 9 nucleotides agree with TRBD1. The CDR3 runs 13 residues. Germline-derived CDR1 and CDR2 are SGHNT and YENEEA. Germline trimming cut 4 bases from V and 8 bases from J; bases unmatched to any gene: 3. This CDR3 reads CASSSDRGDEQFF. CDR3 DNA sequence: TGTGCCAGCAGCTCGGACAGGGGTGATGAGCAGTTCTTC. Combining the CDR3 with reference TRBV11-3 and TRBJ2-1 gives the whole variable domain EAGVVQSPRYKIIEKKQPVAFWCNPISGHNTLYWYLQNLGQGPELLIRYENEEAVDDSQLPKDRFSAERLKGVDSTLKIQPAELGDSAVYLCASSSDRGDEQFFGPGTRLTVL.

The genes are TRBV6-5 and TRBJ1-2, with a weak D call TRBD1 (5 bases). V lost 7 bases, J lost 4 bases, and 16 bases lay in between. The CDR3 runs 14 residues. Per germline, CDR1 MNHEY and CDR2 SVGAGI. This chain's CDR3 is CASTRERSSYGYTF. CDR3 nucleotide sequence: TGTGCCAGCACCAGGGAGCGGAGTAGCTATGGCTACACCTTC.

This clone was picked up one time. This rearrangement joins TRBV5-1 to TRBJ2-7; D gene uncertain. The V end lost 1 base, the J end lost 7 bases, and 9 bases lay between the germline ends. This CDR3 has 12 amino acids. Germline V CDR1 and CDR2: SGHRS, YFSETQ. CDR3 DNA: TGCGCCAGCAGCTTGAACCGGCGGGAGCAGTACTTC. Its protein product is CASSLNRREQYF.

The V call is TRBV6-5, the J call TRBJ2-2; 7 bases fit TRBD2. Trimming at V came to 6 bases and at J to 4 bases, leaving 8 bases not matched to a gene. This CDR3 is 15 amino acids long. CDR1 is MNHEY, CDR2 SVGAGI, per germline. CDR3 sequence reads: CASSYRGVFTGELFF. The DNA of the CDR3 is TGTGCCAGCAGCTACCGGGGGGTTTTCACCGGGGAGCTGTTTTTT.

The chain has TRBV28 and TRBJ2-1; 8 bases match TRBD2. The V segment lost 8 bases and the J segment 12 bases; nucleotides outside the gene matches: 12. The CDR3 consists of 13 residues. Germline values: CDR1 MDHEN, CDR2 SYDVKM. The CDR3 loop is CASQPGPRGGQFF. CDR3 sequence (DNA): TGTGCCAGCCAACCTGGACCCCGGGGGGGGCAGTTCTTC.